This entry is about one T cell receptor (beta chain). The sample has other DNA sequences that encode this CDR3 too. The data are from a study of shared clonotypes between healthy human individuals. At the level of the study: Donor composition was a couple of women and three men, aged 18 to 49.

Replicate PCRs run on sorted subsets employed approximately 0.2 ug DNA, around 31,000 T cell genomes. This table comes from immunoSEQ multiplex PCR, and its TCRdb copy is limited to in-frame clones, with some not included. This table holds a few million clones, approximately 90% found once. Germline CDR1 and CDR2: SGHRS and YFSETQ. The CDR3 contains 14 residues. V was trimmed by 0 bases and J by 4 bases, leaving 10 bases between them. The chain recombines TRBV5-1 with TRBJ2-5; D is perhaps TRBD2 (5 bases). The sequencing input was naive CD4+ T cells from PBMCs. Stated subset: CD45RA+ positively selected. This TCR was sampled from a man between 18 and 35 years old in good health. Some clones in this sample may be carry-over from other donors' samples. CDR3 sequence: CASSLALAGETQYF. CDR3 bases: TGCGCCAGCAGCTTGGCCCTAGCAGGAGAGACCCAGTACTTC.